This T cell receptor beta chain came from a study of blood T cell repertoires in COVID-19. Study as a whole: The United States, Italy and Spain supplied acute and convalescent COVID-19 samples.

The CDR3 extends over 13 amino acids. Trimming took off 3 bases at V and 2 bases at J, with 7 bases between the two ends. The germline V gene encodes CDR1 KGHSH and CDR2 LQKENI. In the authors' workflow: Amplification from reference gene primers served as the basis for estimated nucleated cell counts. Profiling relied on immunoSEQ multiplex PCR, and the TCRdb table lists in-frame clones only, not all of them. V and J calls and clone size follow that table, whereas D and trimming were derived from the DNA. Found here are approximately 530,000 clones, less than 90% of them singletons; the top ten hold under 8.5%.

The receptor was derived from a woman aged 45-65 years with COVID-19, enrolled during active disease. The chain employs TRBV18 and TRBJ2-5; D might be TRBD1 (5 bases). The sequencing input was peripheral blood. This CDR3 reads CASSPTVQETQYF. In nucleotides, the CDR3 is TGTGCCAGCTCACCGACAGTTCAAGAGACCCAGTACTTC.